This is a list of T cell receptor beta chains from one sample in a study of CD8 T cells in Susac syndrome. TCRdb reanalysed the immunoSEQ multiplex PCR reads using MiXCR and keeps one entry per CDR3 protein. The top ten clones hold about 0.096% of a sample with some 100,000 distinct CDR3 sequences, 85% to 95% of them seen once. The specimen sequenced was CD4+ T cells from PBMCs. All receptors come from a human donor with multiple sclerosis. The CDR3 runs from the conserved cysteine through the conserved F or W. The order of the fields is J gene, clone size, V gene, D gene, CDR3 protein, CDR3 DNA. A D gene is named only where the DNA matches it firmly. Clone size is shown for a subset of rows, as once, few, many or a class of expanded clone.

>TRBJ1-5|-|TRBV12-3/TRBV12-4|-
CASSLGQPQHF
TGTGCCAGCAGTTTGGGTCAGCCCCAGCATTTT
>TRBJ1-4|-|TRBV30|-
CAWGRTLNEKLFF
TGTGCCTGGGGACGGACCCTTAATGAAAAACTGTTTTTT
>TRBJ1-6|-|TRBV25-1|TRBD1
CASSRTGLSPLHF
TGTGCCAGCAGTAGGACAGGGCTTTCACCCCTCCACTTT
>TRBJ2-4|-|TRBV6-2/TRBV6-3|-
CASSYGQPLQNIQYF
TGTGCCAGCAGTTACGGCCAACCGCTACAAAACATTCAGTACTTC
>TRBJ2-2|-|TRBV7-3|TRBD1
CASSLRTGVNTGELFF
TGTGCCAGCAGCCTACGGACAGGGGTCAACACCGGGGAGCTGTTTTTT
>TRBJ1-1|-|TRBV6-2/TRBV6-3|TRBD1
CASSYRTGQNTEAFF
TGTGCCAGCAGTTACCGGACAGGCCAGAACACTGAAGCTTTCTTT
>TRBJ2-7|-|TRBV5-1|-
CASSLDRGDEQYF
TGCGCCAGCAGCTTGGATAGGGGCGACGAGCAGTACTTC
>TRBJ2-1|-|TRBV7-3|TRBD2
CASSPGTSGVNEQFF
TGTGCCAGCAGCCCCGGGACTAGCGGGGTCAATGAGCAGTTCTTC
>TRBJ2-7|-|TRBV6-2/TRBV6-3|-
CASGRTLRSEQYF
TGTGCCAGCGGGAGAACTCTGAGGAGCGAGCAGTACTTC
>TRBJ1-1|-|TRBV7-9|-
CASSAGFTEAFF
TGTGCCAGCAGCGCTGGGTTCACTGAAGCTTTCTTT
>TRBJ2-7|few|TRBV4-3|TRBD2
CASSQVYGGGYEQYF
TGCGCCAGCAGCCAAGTCTATGGCGGGGGTTACGAGCAGTACTTC
>TRBJ2-3|-|TRBV9|TRBD1
CASSVAVMDRGTDTQYF
TGTGCCAGCAGCGTAGCAGTCATGGACAGGGGAACAGATACGCAGTATTTT
>TRBJ1-6|-|TRBV23-1|-
CASSQYQGPGSYNSPLHF
TGCGCCAGCAGTCAATACCAGGGGCCCGGCTCCTATAATTCACCCCTCCACTTT
>TRBJ2-5|-|TRBV19|TRBD1
CASSPLIDRGRETQYF
TGTGCCAGTAGCCCCCTTATCGACAGGGGGCGAGAGACCCAGTACTTC
>TRBJ2-7|-|TRBV7-9|TRBD1
CASSSGQGASYEQYF
TGTGCCAGCAGCTCGGGACAGGGGGCATCTTACGAGCAGTACTTC
>TRBJ2-7|-|TRBV2|-
CASRRLLATQSSYEQYF
TGTGCCAGCAGGCGGCTACTGGCAACCCAAAGCTCCTACGAGCAGTACTTC
>TRBJ2-3|-|TRBV3-1|-
CASSQGSPGLRMDTQYF
TGTGCCAGCAGCCAAGGCTCTCCGGGACTCCGGATGGATACGCAGTATTTT
>TRBJ1-5|once|TRBV5-6|-
CASSLGYSNQPQHF
TGTGCCAGCAGCTTAGGGTACAGCAATCAGCCCCAGCATTTT
>TRBJ2-7|-|TRBV7-2|-
CASSSSGRGEQYF
TGTGCCAGCAGCTCCTCGGGAAGAGGGGAGCAGTACTTC
>TRBJ2-5|-|TRBV7-8|-
CASSFTVEGRETQYF
TGTGCCAGCAGCTTTACGGTTGAGGGGAGAGAGACCCAGTACTTC
>TRBJ1-5|-|TRBV6-6|-
CASSYDEGWGPQHF
TGTGCCAGCAGTTACGATGAGGGCTGGGGGCCCCAGCATTTT
>TRBJ2-1|-|TRBV20-1|-
CSASLPDGADYNEQFF
TGCAGTGCTAGTCTACCCGACGGAGCGGACTACAATGAGCAGTTCTTC
>TRBJ2-5|-|TRBV20-1|TRBD1
CSARPPQGARETQYF
TGCAGTGCTAGGCCCCCTCAGGGGGCGAGAGAGACCCAGTACTTC
>TRBJ1-2|-|TRBV19|-
CASSIGGGTSYGYTF
TGTGCCAGTAGTATAGGGGGGGGGACTTCCTATGGCTACACCTTC